The clone carrying this T cell receptor beta chain was seen a handful of times. As yet, its antigen is unknown. These data belong to a study of cytomegalovirus exposure and HLA in healthy donors. General observations from the study: Confirmation in vitro established that a few CMV-associated chains were specific for CMV antigens. Sequencing depth across donors, presence/absence analyses assumed, was roughly uniform. The authors judged a highly shared variant cluster likely a sequencing artifact.

Amplification used 60 Vbeta primers and 13 Jbeta primers. In the authors' methods: Later, an analysis found roughly 80 million unique TCR beta chains, and around 10 million of these were shared. This table comes from immunoSEQ multiplex PCR, and its TCRdb copy is limited to in-frame clones, with some not included. V, J and clone size are taken as reported in that table, and D and trimming were inferred from the DNA itself. The repertoire holds approximately 90,000 clones, with less than 80% as singletons. The CDR3 has 10 amino acids. Germline V gene lookup returns CDR1 DFQATT and CDR2 SNEGSKA (reference sequence).

The TCR was taken from a male donor in good health and CMV-seronegative. This chain links TRBV20-1 with TRBJ1-1, with 8 nucleotides matching TRBD1. Input material: PBMCs. CDR3 in DNA: TGCATGATAAGGACAGGGAGAGCTTTCTTT. Amino acid sequence: CMIRTGRAFF.